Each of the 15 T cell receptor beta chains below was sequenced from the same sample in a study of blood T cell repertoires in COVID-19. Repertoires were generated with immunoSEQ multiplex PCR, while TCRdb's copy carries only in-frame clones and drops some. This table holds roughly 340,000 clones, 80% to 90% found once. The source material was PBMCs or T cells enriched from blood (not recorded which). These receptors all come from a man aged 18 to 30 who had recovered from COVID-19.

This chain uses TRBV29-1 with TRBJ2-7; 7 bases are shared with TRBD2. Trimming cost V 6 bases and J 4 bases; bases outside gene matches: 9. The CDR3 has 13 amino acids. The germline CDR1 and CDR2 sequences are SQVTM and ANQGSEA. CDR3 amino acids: CSVAPTSWYEQYF. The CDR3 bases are TGCAGCGTCGCGCCGACTAGCTGGTACGAGCAGTACTTC.

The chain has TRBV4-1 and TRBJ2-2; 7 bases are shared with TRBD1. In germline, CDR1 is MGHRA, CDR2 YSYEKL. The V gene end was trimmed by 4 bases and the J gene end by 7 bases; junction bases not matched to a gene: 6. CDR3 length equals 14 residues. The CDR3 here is CASSREGAGGELFF. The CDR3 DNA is TGCGCCAGCAGCCGCGAGGGGGCGGGCGGGGAGCTGTTTTTT.

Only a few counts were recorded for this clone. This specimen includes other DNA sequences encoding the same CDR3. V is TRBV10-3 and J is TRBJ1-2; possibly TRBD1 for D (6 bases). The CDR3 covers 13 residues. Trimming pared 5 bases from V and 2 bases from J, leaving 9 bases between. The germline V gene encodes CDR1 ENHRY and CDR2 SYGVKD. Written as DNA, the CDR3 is TGTGCCATCAGTAGACAGGAAAACTATGGCTACACCTTC. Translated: CAISRQENYGYTF.

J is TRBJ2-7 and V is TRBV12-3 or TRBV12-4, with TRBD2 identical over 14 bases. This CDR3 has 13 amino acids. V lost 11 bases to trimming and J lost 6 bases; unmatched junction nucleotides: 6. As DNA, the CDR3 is TGTGCCGTCCGACTAGCGGGAGGGGGCGAGCAGTACTTC. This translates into CAVRLAGGGEQYF.

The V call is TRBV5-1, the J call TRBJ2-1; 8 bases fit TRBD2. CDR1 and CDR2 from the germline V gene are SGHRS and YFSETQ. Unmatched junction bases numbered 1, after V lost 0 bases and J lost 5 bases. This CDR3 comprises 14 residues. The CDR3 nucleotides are TGCGCCAGCAGCTTGGAACTAGCGGACAATGAGCAGTTCTTC. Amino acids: CASSLELADNEQFF.

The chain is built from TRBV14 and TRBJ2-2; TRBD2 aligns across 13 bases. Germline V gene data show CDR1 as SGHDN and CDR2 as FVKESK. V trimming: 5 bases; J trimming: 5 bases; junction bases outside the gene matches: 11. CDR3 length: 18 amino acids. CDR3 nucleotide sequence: TGTGCCAGCAGCTTACCGACTAGCGGGAGGATTGGGACCGGGGAGCTGTTTTTT. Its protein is CASSLPTSGRIGTGELFF. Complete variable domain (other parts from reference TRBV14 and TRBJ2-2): EAGVTQFPSHSVIEKGQTVTLRCDPISGHDNLYWYRRVMGKEIKFLLHFVKESKQDESGMPNNRFLAERTGGTYSTLKVQPAELEDSGVYFCASSLPTSGRIGTGELFFGEGSRLTVL.

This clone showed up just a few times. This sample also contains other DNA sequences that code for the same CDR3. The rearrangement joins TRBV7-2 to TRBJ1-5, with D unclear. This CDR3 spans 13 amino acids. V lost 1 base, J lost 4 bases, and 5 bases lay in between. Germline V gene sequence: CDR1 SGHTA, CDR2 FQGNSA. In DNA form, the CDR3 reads TGTGCCAGCAGCTTAGACAGAAATCAGCCCCAGCATTTT. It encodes CASSLDRNQPQHF.

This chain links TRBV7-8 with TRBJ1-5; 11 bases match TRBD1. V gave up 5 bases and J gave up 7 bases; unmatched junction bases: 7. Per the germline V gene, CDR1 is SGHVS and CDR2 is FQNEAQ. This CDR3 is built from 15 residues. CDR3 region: CASSPRTGGWQPQHF. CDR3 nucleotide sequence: TGTGCCAGCAGCCCCCGGACAGGGGGCTGGCAGCCCCAGCATTTT.

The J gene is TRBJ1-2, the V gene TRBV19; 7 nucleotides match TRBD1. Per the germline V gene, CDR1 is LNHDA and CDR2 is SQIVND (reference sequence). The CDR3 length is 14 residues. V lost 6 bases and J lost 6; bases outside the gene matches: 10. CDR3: CASRPTGSWDGYTF. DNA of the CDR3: TGTGCCAGTAGACCGACAGGGAGTTGGGATGGCTACACCTTC.

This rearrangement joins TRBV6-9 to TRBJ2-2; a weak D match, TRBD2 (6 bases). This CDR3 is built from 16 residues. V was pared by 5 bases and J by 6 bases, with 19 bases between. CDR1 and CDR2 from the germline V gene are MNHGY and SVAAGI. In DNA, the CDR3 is TGTGCCAGCAGTCCCCCGGAGGGCCTTATCGCCGGGGAGCTGTTTTTT. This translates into CASSPPEGLIAGELFF.

The CDR3 is CASSFRVSGYTF. In DNA, the CDR3 is TGTGCCAGCAGTTTCAGGGTATCGGGTTACACCTTC. The rearrangement joins TRBV12-3 or TRBV12-4 to TRBJ1-2, with D perhaps TRBD1 (5 bases). CDR3 length: 12 residues. Trimming left V 3 bases short and J 11 bases short, with 13 bases between.

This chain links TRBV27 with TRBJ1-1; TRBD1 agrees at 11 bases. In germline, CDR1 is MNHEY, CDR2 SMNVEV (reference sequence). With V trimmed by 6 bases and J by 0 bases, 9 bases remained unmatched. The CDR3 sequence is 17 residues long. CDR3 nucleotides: TGTGCCAGCAGCCTAGGTCCGGGACAGGGGGTGAACACTGAAGCTTTCTTT. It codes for CASSLGPGQGVNTEAFF.

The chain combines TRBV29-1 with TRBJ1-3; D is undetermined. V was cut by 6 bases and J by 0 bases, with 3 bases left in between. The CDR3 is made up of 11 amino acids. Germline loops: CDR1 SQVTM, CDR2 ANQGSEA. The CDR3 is CSVYSGNTIYF. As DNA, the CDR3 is TGCAGCGTCTACTCTGGAAACACCATATATTTT.

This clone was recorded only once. The CDR3 nucleotides are TGTGCCAGCTCTCGACAGGGTGCCTACAATGAGCAGTTCTTC. It is translated as CASSRQGAYNEQFF. V and J are TRBV18 and TRBJ2-1; 7 bases are shared with TRBD1. Per the germline V gene, CDR1 is KGHSH and CDR2 is LQKENI. The CDR3 is made up of 14 amino acids. The junction had 4 bases not matched to a gene; V was cut back by 6 bases and J by 2 bases.

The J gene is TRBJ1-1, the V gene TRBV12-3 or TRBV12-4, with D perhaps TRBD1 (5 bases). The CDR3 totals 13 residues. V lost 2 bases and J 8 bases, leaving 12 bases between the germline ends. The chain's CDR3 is CASSLSGDGEAFF. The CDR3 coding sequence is TGTGCCAGCAGTTTAAGCGGGGACGGAGAAGCTTTCTTT.